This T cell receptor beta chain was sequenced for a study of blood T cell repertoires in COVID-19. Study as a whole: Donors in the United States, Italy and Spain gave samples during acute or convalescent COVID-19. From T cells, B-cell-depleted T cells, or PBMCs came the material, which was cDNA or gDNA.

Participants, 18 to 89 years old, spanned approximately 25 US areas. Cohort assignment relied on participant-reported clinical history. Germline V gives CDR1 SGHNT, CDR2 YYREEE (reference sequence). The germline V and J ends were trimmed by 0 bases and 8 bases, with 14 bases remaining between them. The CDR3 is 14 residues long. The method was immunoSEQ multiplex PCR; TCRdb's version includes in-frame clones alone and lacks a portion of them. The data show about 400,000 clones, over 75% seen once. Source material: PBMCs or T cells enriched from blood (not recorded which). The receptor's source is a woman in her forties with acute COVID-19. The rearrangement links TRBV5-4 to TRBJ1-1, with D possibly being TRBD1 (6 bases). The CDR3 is CASSLARQESEAFF. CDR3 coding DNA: TGTGCCAGCAGCTTGGCCCGACAGGAATCAGAAGCTTTCTTT.